A single sample is the source of the 3 T cell receptor beta chains below, sequenced in a study of blood T cell repertoires in COVID-19. Libraries were prepared by immunoSEQ multiplex PCR; TCRdb keeps only in-frame clonotypes and omits some of them. This sample carries around 300,000 clones, about nine tenths of them seen once, and the ten largest clones take 1%. Sample: peripheral blood. The receptors were sampled from a man in his forties or fifties with active or convalescent COVID-19.

The CDR3 DNA is TGTGCCAGCAGTTACGCAGGGACAGCAAACGTCCTGACTTTC. It codes for CASSYAGTANVLTF. This rearrangement joins TRBV6-2 or TRBV6-3 to TRBJ2-6; 7 nucleotides agree with TRBD1. The CDR3 is made up of 14 amino acids. Germline lookup yields CDR1 MNHEY and CDR2 SVGEGT. Trimming removed 2 bases from V and 10 bases from J; junction bases left unmatched: 5.

The chain's CDR3 is CASSPRARQGTNTEAFF. Written as DNA, the CDR3 is TGTGCCAGCTCACCTCGTGCCCGACAGGGGACGAACACTGAAGCTTTCTTT. The chain employs TRBV18 and TRBJ1-1; 8 nucleotides match TRBD1. Losses at the gene ends were 3 bases for V and 1 base for J; bases not matched to a gene: 10. Per the germline V gene, CDR1 is KGHSH and CDR2 is LQKENI. This CDR3 is built from 17 residues. Together with reference TRBV18 and TRBJ1-1, the CDR3 gives the full variable domain: NAGVMQNPRHLVRRRGQEARLRCSPMKGHSHVYWYRQLPEEGLKFMVYLQKENIIDESGMPKERFSAEFPKEGPSILRIQQVVRGDSAAYFCASSPRARQGTNTEAFFGQGTRLTVV.

The J gene is TRBJ1-1, the V gene TRBV5-1; D gene ambiguous. This CDR3 contains 14 residues. V lost 0 bases and J lost 7, with 13 bases in between. CDR1 is SGHRS, CDR2 YFSETQ, per germline. The CDR3, as DNA: TGCGCCAGCAGCTTGGATCGGACTCCGAATGAAGCTTTCTTT. Translating it yields CASSLDRTPNEAFF. Full variable domain (rest looked up from reference TRBV5-1 and TRBJ1-1): KAGVTQTPRYLIKTRGQQVTLSCSPISGHRSVSWYQQTPGQGLQFLFEYFSETQRNKGNFPGRFSGRQFSNSRSEMNVSTLELGDSALYLCASSLDRTPNEAFFGQGTRLTVV.